This T cell receptor beta chain was profiled in a study of human T cells and chemical hapten exposure. Looking at the study overall: Each week of the roughly 26-week study, patients had diphenylcyclopropenone applied to the scalp. Per-sample TCR yields varied mainly from small pooled library volume differences.

Library construction involved attaching unique molecular identifiers to individual cDNA molecules, which allowed quantitative, reproducible TCR counting. In the study's own analysis: TCR counts had a median of around 94,000 per sample and spanned about 23,224 to 750,000. TCRdb re-called the RACE reads through MiXCR, storing one row per CDR3 protein. These V and J calls rely on TCRdb rather than the paper's analysis. The sample holds fewer than 50,000 distinct CDR3 sequences; 9% to 9.5% are singletons and the top ten take roughly 25%. The length of the CDR3 is 17 residues. J was trimmed by 1 base and V by 3 bases; bases with no gene match: 11. Looked up from germline, CDR1 is SQVTM and CDR2 is ANQGSEA. Time point given: patch test 3, about 24 weeks after DPC sensitization. The sample's treatment: therapeutic diphenylcyclopropenone sensitization with weekly scalp DPC. It was unfractionated whole blood from which total RNA was extracted.

The origin of this receptor is a man aged 45 to 65 with alopecia areata. Some clones in this sample may be carry-over from other donors' samples. The sequences come from whole blood, collected in connection with sensitization to the hapten diphenylcyclopropenone (DPC). This chain links TRBV29-1 with TRBJ2-1, with TRBD2 matching 8 bases. The CDR3 DNA is TGCAGCGTTGAGACGGGAGGGTCCACCCTTTCCTACAATGAGCAGTTCTTC. It yields the protein CSVETGGSTLSYNEQFF.